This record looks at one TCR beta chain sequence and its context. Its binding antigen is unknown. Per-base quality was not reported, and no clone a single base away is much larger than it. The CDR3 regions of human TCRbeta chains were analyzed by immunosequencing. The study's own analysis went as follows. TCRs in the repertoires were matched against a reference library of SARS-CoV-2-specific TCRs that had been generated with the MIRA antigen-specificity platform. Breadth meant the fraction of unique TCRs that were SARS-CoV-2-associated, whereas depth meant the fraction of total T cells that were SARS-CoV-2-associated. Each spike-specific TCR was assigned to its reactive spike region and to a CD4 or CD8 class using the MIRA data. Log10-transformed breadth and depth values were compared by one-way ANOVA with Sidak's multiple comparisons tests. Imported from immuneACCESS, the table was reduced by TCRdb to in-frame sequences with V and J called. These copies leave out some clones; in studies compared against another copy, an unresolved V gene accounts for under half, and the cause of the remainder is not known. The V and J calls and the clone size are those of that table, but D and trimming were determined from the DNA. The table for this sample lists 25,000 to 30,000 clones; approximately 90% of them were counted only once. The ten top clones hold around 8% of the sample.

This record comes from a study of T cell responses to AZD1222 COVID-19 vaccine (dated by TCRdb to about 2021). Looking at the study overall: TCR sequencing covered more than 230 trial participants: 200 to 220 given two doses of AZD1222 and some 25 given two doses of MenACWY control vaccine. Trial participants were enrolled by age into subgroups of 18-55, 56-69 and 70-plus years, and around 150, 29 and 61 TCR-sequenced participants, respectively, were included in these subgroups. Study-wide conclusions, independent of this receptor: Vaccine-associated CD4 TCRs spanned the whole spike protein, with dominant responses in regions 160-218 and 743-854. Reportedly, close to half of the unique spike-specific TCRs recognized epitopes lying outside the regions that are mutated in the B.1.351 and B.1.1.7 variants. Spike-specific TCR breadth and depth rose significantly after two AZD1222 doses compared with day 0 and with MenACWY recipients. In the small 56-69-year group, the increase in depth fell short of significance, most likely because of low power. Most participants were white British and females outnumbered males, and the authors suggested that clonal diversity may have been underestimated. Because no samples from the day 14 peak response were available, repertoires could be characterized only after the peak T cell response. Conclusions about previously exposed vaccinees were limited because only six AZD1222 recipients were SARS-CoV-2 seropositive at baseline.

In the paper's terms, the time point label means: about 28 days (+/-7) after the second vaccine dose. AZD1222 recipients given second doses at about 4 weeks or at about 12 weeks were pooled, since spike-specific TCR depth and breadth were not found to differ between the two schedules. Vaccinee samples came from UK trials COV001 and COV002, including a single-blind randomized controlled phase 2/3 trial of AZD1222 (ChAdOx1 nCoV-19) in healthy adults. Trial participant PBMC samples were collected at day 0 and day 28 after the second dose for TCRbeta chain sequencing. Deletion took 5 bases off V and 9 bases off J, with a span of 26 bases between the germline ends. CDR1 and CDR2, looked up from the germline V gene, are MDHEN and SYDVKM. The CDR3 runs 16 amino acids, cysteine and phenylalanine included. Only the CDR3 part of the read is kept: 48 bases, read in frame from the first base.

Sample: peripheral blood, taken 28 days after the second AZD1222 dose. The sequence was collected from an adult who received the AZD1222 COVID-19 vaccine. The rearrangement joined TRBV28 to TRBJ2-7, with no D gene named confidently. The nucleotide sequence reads TGTGCCAGCAGTCCGGCCGCTGTGGGTCCCCGACTCGTGCAGTACTTC. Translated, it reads CASSPAAVGPRLVQYF.